This T cell receptor (beta chain) was retrieved from a study of blood T cell repertoires in COVID-19 (dated by TCRdb to 2018 to 2020). In the study overall: Collaborator samples came from the United States, Italy and Spain and covered acute and convalescent phases of COVID-19. The material from the prospective study consisted of cDNA or gDNA derived from T cells, B-cell-depleted T cells, or PBMCs. Subjects who had been exposed to COVID-19, were actively infected with it, or had recovered from it provided the deeply sampled blood TCRbeta repertoires that made up the dataset. The repertoires were made available in a free public database intended to serve as a resource for research on the immune response to SARS-CoV-2. Samples came from the ongoing ImmuneRACE study (first 160 participants) plus 1,254 subjects from 6 global collaborators. The sample metadata nearly always contained a de-identified subject ID, COVID-19 status, age in years and sex. HLA class I and class II types, where available, came from metadata supplied by the sample provider rather than from assay-based typing. General study outcomes and caveats: Clinical and demographic metadata were provided uncurated, with the amount varying by source and participant.

Worth noting for this clone: Its antigen has not been determined. No clone much larger than this one lies a single base away; base qualities are absent.

At one collaborating source in Seattle, patients were enrolled during active infection and were followed longitudinally through the course of disease. Whole blood was collected in K2EDTA tubes by collaborating institutions according to the institutions' own protocols. Collaborator samples were shipped for TCRbeta analysis as frozen whole blood, isolated PBMCs, or DNA extracted from either sample type. There are 15 amino acids in the CDR3, from cysteine to phenylalanine inclusive. CDR3 DNA only is kept here, 45 bases in frame from base 1. V was cut back by 3 bases and J by 0 bases, leaving a gap of 11 bases between them. The germline V gene (reference sequence) sets CDR1 to LNHDA and CDR2 to SQIVND. TCRbeta CDR3 regions were amplified from genomic DNA by means of the immunoSEQ Assay, a bias-controlled multiplex PCR. The original pipeline was this. Within the assay, amplification of reference gene primers was used to estimate how many nucleated cells each sample contained. To quantify the absolute abundance of each unique TCRbeta CDR3 rearrangement, sequence reads were collapsed and filtered. Productive Simpson clonality was computed per sample as the square root of Simpson's diversity index over productive rearrangements. Held by TCRdb, this immuneACCESS table contains in-frame sequences only and omits some clones. Under half of the omission traces to an unresolved V gene where checked; the cause of the rest is unknown. The V and J calls and clone size were taken over from that table, and D and trimming were inferred from the DNA. The sample profile shows roughly 68,000 clones; about 92% of them were found once. The biggest ten clones account for around 0.52% of the sample.

The specimen was peripheral blood. The sequence links TRBV19 to TRBJ1-1, with TRBD1 perhaps the D gene, on 5 matching bases. The clonotype originates from a man aged 50 to 59 with COVID-19, enrolled during active disease. The DNA sequence is given as TGTGCCAGTAGTATTGGTGGACATATGAACACTGAAGCTTTCTTT. It encodes CASSIGGHMNTEAFF.